The rows below give T cell receptor beta chains drawn from one sample of a study of blood T cell repertoires in COVID-19. Data came from immunoSEQ multiplex PCR; TCRdb stores just in-frame clones and leaves some out. The repertoire holds 200,000 to 250,000 clones, roughly 89% seen once, with roughly 16% in the top ten. Sequencing used PBMCs or T cells enriched from blood (not recorded which). These receptors originate from a young man who had been exposed to COVID-19. Both conserved end residues are part of each CDR3. Fields, in order: V gene, clone size, J gene, D gene, CDR3 protein, CDR3 DNA. A D gene is named only where the DNA matches it firmly. The size of a clone is reported for some rows only, either as once, few or many, or as a class for expanded clones.

TRBV3-1/TRBV3-2	.	TRBJ1-1	.	CASSSVGATEAFF	TGTGCCAGCAGCTCTGTGGGGGCCACTGAAGCTTTCTTT
TRBV11-2	.	TRBJ1-2	.	CASSRPSPGGYTF	TGTGCCAGCAGCCGACCGTCTCCAGGGGGCTACACCTTC
TRBV30	.	TRBJ2-5	TRBD1	CAWKGPGGWGQDLETQYF	TGTGCCTGGAAGGGGCCTGGGGGTTGGGGACAGGATCTGGAGACCCAGTACTTC
TRBV14	.	TRBJ2-3	TRBD2	CASSQDFGLAGTDTQYF	TGTGCCAGCAGCCAAGATTTCGGACTAGCGGGCACAGATACGCAGTATTTT
TRBV3-1/TRBV3-2	.	TRBJ2-3	TRBD1	CASSRQIGGDRGSDTQYF	TGTGCCAGCAGCCGACAAATCGGAGGGGACAGGGGGTCAGATACGCAGTATTTT
TRBV5-1	.	TRBJ1-6	TRBD1	CASSFRQGSSYNSPLHF	TGCGCCAGCAGCTTCAGACAGGGGAGCTCCTATAATTCACCCCTCCACTTT
TRBV5-4	.	TRBJ1-4	.	CASRYGSSTNEKLFF	TGTGCCAGCAGATACGGGTCTTCAACTAATGAAAAACTGTTTTTT
TRBV25-1	.	TRBJ2-3	.	CASGPARTQYF	TGTGCCAGTGGCCCCGCCCGTACGCAGTATTTT
TRBV7-3	.	TRBJ1-6	.	CASSLNPRAGSAYNSPLHF	TGTGCCAGCAGCTTAAACCCCCGTGCAGGGTCGGCCTATAATTCACCCCTCCACTTT
TRBV5-4	.	TRBJ2-1	TRBD1	CASSVNRGVDEQFF	TGTGCCAGCAGCGTAAACAGGGGCGTGGATGAGCAGTTCTTC
TRBV5-1	.	TRBJ2-5	.	CASSLGTKETQYF	TGCGCCAGCAGCTTGGGGACAAAAGAGACCCAGTACTTC
TRBV6-5	once	TRBJ1-1	.	CASSSAGITEAFF	TGTGCCAGCAGTTCGGCAGGGATCACTGAAGCTTTCTTT
TRBV10-3	.	TRBJ2-7	TRBD2	CAIRASGGNSYEQYF	TGTGCCATCAGGGCTAGCGGGGGGAACTCCTACGAGCAGTACTTC
TRBV3-1/TRBV3-2	.	TRBJ2-1	.	CASSQGLRNEQFF	TGTGCCAGCAGCCAAGGACTTCGAAATGAGCAGTTCTTC
TRBV18	once	TRBJ2-3	.	CASSPESDTQYF	TGTGCCAGCTCACCAGAGTCGGATACGCAGTATTTT
TRBV30	.	TRBJ1-2	TRBD1	CAWSDTPGTGGGYGYTF	TGTGCCTGGAGTGACACACCCGGGACAGGGGGAGGCTATGGCTACACCTTC
TRBV2	.	TRBJ1-1	.	CASSEAGGRGEAFF	TGTGCCAGCAGTGAAGCGGGAGGGAGGGGGGAAGCTTTCTTT
TRBV19	few	TRBJ2-2	.	CASQVGGTNTGELFF	TGTGCCAGTCAGGTGGGGGGGACAAACACCGGGGAGCTGTTTTTT
TRBV3-1/TRBV3-2	.	TRBJ2-4	TRBD2	CASSLTSGGHIQYF	TGTGCCAGCAGCCTAACTAGCGGGGGGCACATTCAGTACTTC
TRBV15	.	TRBJ2-3	TRBD2	CATSRAPSGGTDTQYF	TGTGCCACCAGCAGAGCTCCTAGCGGGGGCACAGATACGCAGTATTTT
TRBV5-1	.	TRBJ1-1	.	CASSLGTGQVTEAFF	TGCGCCAGCAGCTTGGGAACAGGGCAGGTGACTGAAGCTTTCTTT
TRBV4-1	.	TRBJ1-2	.	CASSQDAGGYTF	TGCGCCAGCAGCCAAGATGCGGGGGGCTACACCTTC
TRBV11-2	few	TRBJ2-1	TRBD2	CASSTSGGRNEQFF	TGTGCCAGCAGCACTAGCGGGGGAAGGAATGAGCAGTTCTTC
TRBV6-2/TRBV6-3	.	TRBJ2-1	.	CASSYALEEQFF	TGTGCCAGCAGTTATGCATTGGAGGAGCAGTTCTTC
TRBV10-3	.	TRBJ2-5	TRBD1	CAISESGRGSETQYF	TGTGCCATCAGTGAGTCTGGCAGGGGGAGCGAGACCCAGTACTTC
TRBV2	.	TRBJ1-4	.	CARKESNEKLFF	TGTGCCAGAAAGGAGTCTAATGAAAAACTGTTTTTT
TRBV30	.	TRBJ1-2	.	CAWNPGGSNYGYTF	TGTGCCTGGAATCCTGGGGGCAGTAACTATGGCTACACCTTC
TRBV5-1	.	TRBJ1-5	.	CASSFGDSNQPQHF	TGCGCCAGCAGCTTCGGGGATAGCAATCAGCCCCAGCATTTT
TRBV5-1	.	TRBJ1-2	.	CASSLEFGQGDGYTF	TGCGCCAGCAGCTTGGAGTTCGGGCAAGGGGATGGCTACACCTTC
TRBV3-1/TRBV3-2	.	TRBJ2-5	TRBD2	CASSQVIAGGKETQYF	TGTGCCAGCAGCCAAGTCATAGCGGGGGGGAAAGAGACCCAGTACTTC
TRBV5-4	.	TRBJ1-2	TRBD1	CASSSPGQGAEGYTF	TGTGCCAGCAGCAGTCCGGGACAGGGGGCGGAGGGCTACACCTTC
TRBV12-3/TRBV12-4	once	TRBJ2-5	.	CASRRQGTETQYF	TGTGCCAGCAGGCGCCAGGGGACGGAGACCCAGTACTTC
TRBV6-1	.	TRBJ2-1	.	CASRVNLVSEQFF	TGTGCCAGCAGGGTAAATCTAGTCAGCGAGCAGTTCTTC